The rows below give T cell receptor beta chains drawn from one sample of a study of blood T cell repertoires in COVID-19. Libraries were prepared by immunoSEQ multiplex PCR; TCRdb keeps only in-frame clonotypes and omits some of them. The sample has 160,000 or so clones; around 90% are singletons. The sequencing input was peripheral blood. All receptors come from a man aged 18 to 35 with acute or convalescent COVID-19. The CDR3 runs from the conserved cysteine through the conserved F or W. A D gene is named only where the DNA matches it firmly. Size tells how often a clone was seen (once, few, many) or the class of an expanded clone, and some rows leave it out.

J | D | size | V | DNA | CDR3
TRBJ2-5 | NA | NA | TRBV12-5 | TGTGCTAGTGGTTTGTTCAGGGATCTCCAAGAGACCCAGTACTTC | CASGLFRDLQETQYF
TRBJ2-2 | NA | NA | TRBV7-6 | TGTGCCAGCAGCCCTAGACAGCCGTACACCGGGGAGCTGTTTTTT | CASSPRQPYTGELFF
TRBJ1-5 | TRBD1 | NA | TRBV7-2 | TGTGCCAGCAGCCCCCGGACAGGGGGTGTTGGCAATCAGCCCCAGCATTTT | CASSPRTGGVGNQPQHF
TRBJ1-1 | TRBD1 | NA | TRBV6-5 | TGTGCCAGCAGCCGACAGGGTACCATGAACACTGAAGCTTTCTTT | CASSRQGTMNTEAFF
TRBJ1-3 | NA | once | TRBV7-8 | TGTGCCAGCAGCTTAAGAATGGGGGCCATTGGAAACACCATATATTTT | CASSLRMGAIGNTIYF
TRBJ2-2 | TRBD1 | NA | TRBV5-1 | TGCGCCAGCAGCGAGGGGGCAACCGGGGAGCTGTTTTTT | CASSEGATGELFF
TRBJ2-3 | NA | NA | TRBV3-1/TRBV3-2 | TGTGCCAGCAGCCAAGCTCCCTCCGACTGGGATACGCAGTATTTT | CASSQAPSDWDTQYF
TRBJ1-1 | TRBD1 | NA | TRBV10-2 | TGCGCCAGCAGTGGACAGGGGAACACTGAAGCTTTCTTT | CASSGQGNTEAFF
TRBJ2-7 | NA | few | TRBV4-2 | TGTGCCAGCAGCCGTAATACAGGGGGGGGCTACGAGCAGTACTTC | CASSRNTGGGYEQYF
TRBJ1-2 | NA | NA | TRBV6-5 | TGTGCCAGCAATGGGGGACTCCACAACTATGGCTACACCTTC | CASNGGLHNYGYTF
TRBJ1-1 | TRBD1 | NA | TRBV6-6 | TGTGCCAGCAGTCGACAGGGAAGGGACACTGAAGCTTTCTTT | CASSRQGRDTEAFF
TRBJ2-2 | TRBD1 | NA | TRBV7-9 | TGTGCCAGCAGCACCCGACAGGGGGTAAACACCGGGGAGCTGTTTTTT | CASSTRQGVNTGELFF
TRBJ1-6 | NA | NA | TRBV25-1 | TGTGCCAGCAGTGAAATCGCTGGGGGGGAAAGGTCACCCCTCCACTTT | CASSEIAGGERSPLHF
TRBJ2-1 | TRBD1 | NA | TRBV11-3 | TGTGCCAGCAGTCCTGGACAGGGTGGTAAGAATGAGCAGTTCTTC | CASSPGQGGKNEQFF
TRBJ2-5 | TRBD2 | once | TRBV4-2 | TGTGCCAGCAGCCAAACCTCGCCGGGACTAGCGGGAGAGACCCAGTACTTC | CASSQTSPGLAGETQYF
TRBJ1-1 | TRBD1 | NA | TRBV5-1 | TGCGCCAGCAGCCTCGACAGGGGGGACACTGAAGCTTTCTTT | CASSLDRGDTEAFF
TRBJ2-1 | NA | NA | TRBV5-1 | TGCGCCAGCAGCTTGGTTGTCACGGGAGCGGGCTCCTACAATGAGCAGTTCTTC | CASSLVVTGAGSYNEQFF
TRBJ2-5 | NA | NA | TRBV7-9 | TGTGCCAGCGGACGAGGGGGTAGCGCTATCCCCGTACAGACCCAGTACTTC | CASGRGGSAIPVQTQYF
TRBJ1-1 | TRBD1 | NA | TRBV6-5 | TGTGCCAGCAGTTACTCAGGGACAGGGCTCACTGAAGCTTTCTTT | CASSYSGTGLTEAFF
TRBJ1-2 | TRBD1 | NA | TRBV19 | TGTGCCAGTAGTAGAATGACAGGGGTGATAAACTATGGCTACACCTTC | CASSRMTGVINYGYTF
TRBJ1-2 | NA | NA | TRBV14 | TGTGCCAGCAGCCAAGAGAACAGTCTGTATGGCTACACCTTC | CASSQENSLYGYTF
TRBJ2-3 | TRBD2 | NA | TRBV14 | TGTGCCAGCAGCCGCGGGACTAGCGGGAGGGCCGATACGCAGTATTTT | CASSRGTSGRADTQYF
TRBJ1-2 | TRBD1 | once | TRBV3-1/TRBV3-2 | TGTGCCAGCAGCCCCGACAGGGGGCTAGGCTACACCTTC | CASSPDRGLGYTF
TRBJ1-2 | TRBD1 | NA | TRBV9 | TGTGCCAGCAGCTTAGGGACAGCCTATGGCTACACCTTC | CASSLGTAYGYTF
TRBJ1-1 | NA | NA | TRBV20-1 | TGCAGTGCTAGTAGTCGGGGGTTCATGAACACTGAAGCTTTCTTT | CSASSRGFMNTEAFF
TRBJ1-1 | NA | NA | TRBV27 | TGTGCCAGCAGTTTATGGGGCACCTCCGGGACACAGAACACTGAAGCTTTCTTT | CASSLWGTSGTQNTEAFF
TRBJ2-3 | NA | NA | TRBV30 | TGTGCCTGGAGTGGATGGATGGGCGTATGGACAGATACGCAGTATTTT | CAWSGWMGVWTDTQYF
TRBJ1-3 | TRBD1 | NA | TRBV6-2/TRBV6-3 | TGTGCCAGCAGCCCTCGGACAGGGGGCTCTGGAAACACCATATATTTT | CASSPRTGGSGNTIYF
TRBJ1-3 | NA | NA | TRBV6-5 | TGTGCCAGCAGTTACTCGTGGGCGTCCTCTGGAAACACCATATATTTT | CASSYSWASSGNTIYF
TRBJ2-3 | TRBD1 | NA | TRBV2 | TGTGCCAGCAGTGCAGAACAGGGGGGCGCAGATACGCAGTATTTT | CASSAEQGGADTQYF
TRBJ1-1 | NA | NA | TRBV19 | TGTGCCAGTAGACCGACAGCGAACACTGAAGCTTTCTTT | CASRPTANTEAFF
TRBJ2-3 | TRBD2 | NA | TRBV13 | TGTGCCAGCAGCCTTAGGAGCGGGGGATGGGATACGCAGTATTTT | CASSLRSGGWDTQYF
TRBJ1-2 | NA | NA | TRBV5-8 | TGTGCCAGCAGCTTGACCAGGGCGATCTATGGCTACACCTTC | CASSLTRAIYGYTF
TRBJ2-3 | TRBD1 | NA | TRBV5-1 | TGCGCCAGCAGCAGGAGACAGGGGGATACGCAGTATTTT | CASSRRQGDTQYF
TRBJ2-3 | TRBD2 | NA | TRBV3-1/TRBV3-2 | TGTGCCAGCAGGGGCGGGACTAGCGGGGGGGTCCCCACAGATACGCAGTATTTT | CASRGGTSGGVPTDTQYF
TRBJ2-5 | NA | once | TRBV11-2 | TGTGCCAGCAGCTCCTATGGGACACCGCAAGAGACCCAGTACTTC | CASSSYGTPQETQYF
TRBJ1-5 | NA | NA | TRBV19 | TGTGCCAGTAGTATATCCTCAGGCAGCAATCAGCCCCAGCATTTT | CASSISSGSNQPQHF
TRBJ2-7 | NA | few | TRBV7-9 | TGTGCCAGCAGCCCCCCCCAACAGGGTACGAACGAGCAGTACTTC | CASSPPQQGTNEQYF
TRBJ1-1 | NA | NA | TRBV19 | TGTGCCAGTAGTATAAATGGGGGGGCTGAAGCTTTCTTT | CASSINGGAEAFF
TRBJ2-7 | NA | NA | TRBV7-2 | TGTGCCAGCAGCACATTACAGAATCGACACGAGCAGTACTTC | CASSTLQNRHEQYF
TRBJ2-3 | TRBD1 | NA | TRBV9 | TGTGCCAGCAGCAGACCACAGGGGGCCAAGACAGATACGCAGTATTTT | CASSRPQGAKTDTQYF
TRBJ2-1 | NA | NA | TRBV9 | TGTGCCAGCAGCGTACAATCGGGGAGCGCCTACAATGAGCAGTTCTTC | CASSVQSGSAYNEQFF
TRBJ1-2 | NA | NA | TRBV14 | TGTGCCAGCAGCCGAATAGAGGCGGAAGCTAACTATGGCTACACCTTC | CASSRIEAEANYGYTF
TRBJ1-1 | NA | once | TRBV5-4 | TGTGCCAGCAGCTTGGGGGGGCGAGGCACTGAAGCTTTCTTT | CASSLGGRGTEAFF
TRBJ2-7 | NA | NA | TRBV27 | TGTGCCAGCAGTTTATCAAGGGGGGGGGACGAGCAGTACTTC | CASSLSRGGDEQYF
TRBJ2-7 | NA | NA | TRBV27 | TGTGCCAGCAGTTTGGTGGGGGGTTACGAGCAGTACTTC | CASSLVGGYEQYF
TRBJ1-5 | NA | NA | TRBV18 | TGTGCCAGCTCACCTTTCGATCAGCCCCAGCATTTT | CASSPFDQPQHF
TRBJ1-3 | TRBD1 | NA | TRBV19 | TGTGCCAGCCGACAGGGAGAGGCCTCTGGAAACACCATATATTTT | CASRQGEASGNTIYF
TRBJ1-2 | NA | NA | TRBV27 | TGTGCCAGCAGTTTCAGGGTAGGGGATGGCTACACCTTC | CASSFRVGDGYTF
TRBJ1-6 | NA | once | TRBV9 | TGTGCCAGCAGCGTCAGTTCAGGGGCCGACCTTAATTCACCCCTCCACTTT | CASSVSSGADLNSPLHF
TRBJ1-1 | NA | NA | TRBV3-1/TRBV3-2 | TGTGCCAGCAGGGAGACAGGACTGAACACTGAAGCTTTCTTT | CASRETGLNTEAFF
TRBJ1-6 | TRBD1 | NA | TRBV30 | TGTGCCTGGAGTGCTGGACAGGGGAGGAACTCACCCCTCCACTTT | CAWSAGQGRNSPLHF
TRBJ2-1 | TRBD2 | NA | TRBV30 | TGTGCCTGGAGTATCGGGACTAGCGGGATGGAAGAGCAGTTCTTC | CAWSIGTSGMEEQFF
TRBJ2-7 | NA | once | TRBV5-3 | TGTGCCAGAAGCTTGGAAGGGAGGCACGAGCAGTACTTC | CARSLEGRHEQYF